This TCR beta chain is drawn from a study of blood T cell repertoires in COVID-19. Study-wide background: Donors in the United States, Italy and Spain gave samples during acute or convalescent COVID-19. From T cells, B-cell-depleted T cells, or PBMCs came the material, which was cDNA or gDNA.

The trim removed 9 bases at V and 4 bases at J, leaving 14 bases unmatched. The germline CDR1 and CDR2 sequences are SGHAT and FQNNGV. The CDR3 runs 16 residues. In the study's own analysis: Cell counts per sample came from amplifying reference gene primers. Assay: immunoSEQ multiplex PCR; the TCRdb copy retains only in-frame clones and omits some. Clonal size and the V and J genes are those of that table, whereas D and trimming came from the DNA. The data show about 140,000 clones, with more than 70% seen just once and about 8% held by the top ten. The TCR comes from a woman aged 55-69 years with acute or convalescent COVID-19. The sample consisted of peripheral blood. V and J are TRBV11-2 and TRBJ2-5, with 10 bases identical to TRBD2. CDR3 sequence reads: CASYRLAGEEGETQYF. In DNA form, the CDR3 reads TGTGCCAGTTACAGGCTAGCGGGGGAAGAGGGAGAGACCCAGTACTTC.